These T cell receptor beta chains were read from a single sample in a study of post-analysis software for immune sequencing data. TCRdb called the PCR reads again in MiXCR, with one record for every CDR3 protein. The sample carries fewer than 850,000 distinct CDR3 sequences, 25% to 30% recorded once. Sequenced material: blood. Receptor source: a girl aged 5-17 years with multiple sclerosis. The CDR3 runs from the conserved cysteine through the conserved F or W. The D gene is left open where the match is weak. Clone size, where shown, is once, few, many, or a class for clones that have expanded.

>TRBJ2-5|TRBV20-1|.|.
CSARDFTAANNEQYF
TGCAGTGCTAGAGATTTCACTGCCGCCAACAATGAGCAGTACTTC
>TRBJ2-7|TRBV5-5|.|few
CASSPGRLTYEQYF
TGTGCCAGCAGCCCGGGACGGCTGACCTACGAGCAGTACTTC
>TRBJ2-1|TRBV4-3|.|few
CASSQVFSDYNEQFF
TGCGCCAGCAGCCAAGTCTTCTCGGATTACAATGAGCAGTTCTTC
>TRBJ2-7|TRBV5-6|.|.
CASSPPGTGYYEQYF
TGTGCCAGCAGCCCCCCCGGGACGGGCTACTACGAGCAGTACTTC
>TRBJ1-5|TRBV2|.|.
CASSSRSVGNQPQHF
TGTGCCAGCAGTAGTCGATCCGTGGGGAATCAGCCCCAGCATTTT
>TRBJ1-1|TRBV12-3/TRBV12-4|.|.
CASSLLSEAFF
TGTGCCAGCAGTTTACTCTCTGAAGCTTTCTTT
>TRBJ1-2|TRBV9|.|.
CASSQQGSYGYTF
TGTGCCAGCAGCCAACAGGGCTCCTATGGCTACACCTTC
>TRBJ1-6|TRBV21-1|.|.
CASSARGIWESPLHF
TGTGCCAGCAGCGCCAGGGGAATCTGGGAATCACCCCTCCACTTT
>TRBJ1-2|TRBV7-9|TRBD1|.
CASSGTEGQPEGGYGYTF
TGTGCCAGTAGCGGAACGGAGGGACAGCCCGAAGGGGGCTATGGCTACACCTTC
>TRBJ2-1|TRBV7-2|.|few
CASSFRQEQFF
TGTGCCAGCAGCTTTAGGCAGGAGCAGTTCTTC
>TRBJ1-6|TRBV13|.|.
CASSFEQGGNSPLHF
TGTGCCAGCAGCTTCGAGCAGGGTGGTAATTCACCCCTCCACTTT
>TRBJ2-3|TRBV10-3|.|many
CAGGTGRTDTQYF
TGTGCCGGTGGAACAGGGCGCACAGATACGCAGTATTTT
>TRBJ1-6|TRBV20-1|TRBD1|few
CSARGTGDVYSPLHF
TGCAGTGCTAGAGGGACAGGGGATGTTTATTCACCCCTCCACTTT
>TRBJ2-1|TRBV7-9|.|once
CACSPRGGGYSYNEQFF
TGTGCCTGCAGCCCAAGAGGGGGGGGCTACTCCTACAATGAGCAGTTCTTC
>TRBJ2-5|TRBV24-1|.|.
CATRGFGETQYF
TGTGCCACTAGGGGTTTCGGAGAGACCCAGTACTTC
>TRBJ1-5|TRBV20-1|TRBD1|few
CSASGARDRGHQPQHF
TGCAGTGCTAGTGGGGCCCGGGACAGGGGGCATCAGCCCCAGCATTTT
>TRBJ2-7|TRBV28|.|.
CASSFGGFYEQYF
TGTGCCAGCAGTTTTGGAGGGTTCTACGAGCAGTACTTC
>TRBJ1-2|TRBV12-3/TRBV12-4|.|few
CASGPGQGVWGYTF
TGTGCCAGTGGCCCCGGGCAGGGAGTTTGGGGCTACACCTTC
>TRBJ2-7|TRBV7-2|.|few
CASRKAFEPYEQYF
TGTGCCAGCAGAAAGGCGTTCGAGCCCTACGAGCAGTACTTC
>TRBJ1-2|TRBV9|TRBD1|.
CASGLTGGRGYTF
TGTGCCAGCGGGCTGACAGGGGGCCGAGGCTACACCTTC
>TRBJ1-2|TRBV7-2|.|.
CASSPRRNANYGYTF
TGTGCCAGCAGCCCACGGAGAAACGCTAACTATGGCTACACCTTC
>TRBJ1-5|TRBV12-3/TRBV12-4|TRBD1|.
CASSPGGGINQPQHF
TGTGCCAGCAGTCCAGGGGGGGGGATCAATCAGCCCCAGCATTTT
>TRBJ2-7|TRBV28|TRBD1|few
CASSLSTGSSYEQYF
TGTGCCAGCAGTTTATCGACAGGGAGCTCGTACGAGCAGTACTTC
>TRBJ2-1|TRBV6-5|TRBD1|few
CASSHRGRIIHEQFF
TGTGCCAGCAGTCACAGGGGGCGAATTATCCATGAGCAGTTCTTC
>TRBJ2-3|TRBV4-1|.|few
CASSQDEGSTQYF
TGCGCCAGCAGCCAAGATGAGGGGAGTACGCAGTATTTT
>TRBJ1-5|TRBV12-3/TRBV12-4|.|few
CASSFVLGAQNQPQHF
TGTGCCAGCAGTTTCGTCCTCGGGGCGCAAAATCAGCCCCAGCATTTT
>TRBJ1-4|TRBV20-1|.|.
CSARTGTNEKLFF
TGCAGTGCTAGGACAGGCACTAATGAAAAACTGTTTTTT
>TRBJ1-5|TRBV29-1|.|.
CSVRSSNQPQHF
TGCAGCGTTCGGTCGAGCAATCAGCCCCAGCATTTT
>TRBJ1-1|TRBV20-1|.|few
CSASYSRGVNTEAFF
TGCAGTGCTAGCTACTCAAGGGGGGTGAACACTGAAGCTTTCTTT
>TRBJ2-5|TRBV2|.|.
CASSDLIQETQYF
TGTGCCAGCAGTGACTTGATCCAAGAGACCCAGTACTTC
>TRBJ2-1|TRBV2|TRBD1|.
CASSERGTGVSEQFF
TGTGCCAGCAGTGAACGGGGGACAGGGGTTAGTGAGCAGTTCTTC
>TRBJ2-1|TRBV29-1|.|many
CSVGRASSYNEQFF
TGCAGCGTTGGTCGGGCAAGCTCCTACAATGAGCAGTTCTTC
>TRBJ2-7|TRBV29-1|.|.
CSVEVLNGKSPYEQYF
TGCAGCGTTGAAGTACTCAATGGGAAGTCACCCTACGAGCAGTACTTC
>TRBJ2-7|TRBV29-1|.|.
CSAGDASYEQYF
TGCAGCGCCGGGGATGCCTCCTACGAGCAGTACTTC
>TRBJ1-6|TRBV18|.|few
CASSQTGNIYNSPLHF
TGTGCCAGCTCTCAAACAGGAAACATTTATAATTCACCCCTCCACTTT
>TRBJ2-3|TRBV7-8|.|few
CASRMGPPELDTQYF
TGTGCCAGCAGGATGGGACCTCCGGAGCTCGATACGCAGTATTTT
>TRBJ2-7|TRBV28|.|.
CASSLRGFGEQYF
TGTGCCAGCAGCCTCAGGGGTTTCGGCGAGCAGTACTTC
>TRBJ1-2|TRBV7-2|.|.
CASSLYDSIYGYTF
TGTGCCAGCAGCTTATACGACAGCATCTATGGCTACACCTTC
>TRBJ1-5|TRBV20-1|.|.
CNARRTDSSNQPQHF
TGCAATGCTAGACGTACCGACAGCAGTAATCAGCCCCAGCATTTT
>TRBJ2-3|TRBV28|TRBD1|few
CASSLWWDRSTDTQYF
TGTGCCAGCAGTTTATGGTGGGACAGGAGCACAGATACGCAGTATTTT
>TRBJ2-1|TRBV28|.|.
CASMNLDVSSYNEQFF
TGTGCCAGCATGAATTTGGACGTAAGCTCCTACAATGAGCAGTTCTTC
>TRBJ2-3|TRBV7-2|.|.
CASSLAAGPTRDAQYF
TGTGCCAGCAGCTTAGCGGCGGGACCGACTCGGGACGCGCAGTATTTT
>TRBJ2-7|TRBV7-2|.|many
CASSLPAAETYEQYF
TGTGCCAGCAGCCTACCCGCGGCGGAAACCTACGAGCAGTACTTC
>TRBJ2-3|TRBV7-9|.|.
CASSSPSGGRAGADTQYF
TGTGCCAGCAGCTCCCCTTCTGGGGGGCGGGCTGGGGCAGATACGCAGTATTTT
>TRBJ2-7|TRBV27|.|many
CASTQAIGPDRAYEQYF
TGTGCCAGCACTCAAGCTATTGGACCGGACAGAGCCTACGAGCAGTACTTC
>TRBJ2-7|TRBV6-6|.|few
CASRPGTHEQYF
TGTGCCAGCAGACCCGGGACACACGAGCAGTACTTC
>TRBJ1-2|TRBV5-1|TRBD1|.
CASSLGGQEHGYTF
TGCGCCAGCAGCTTGGGGGGACAGGAACATGGCTACACCTTC
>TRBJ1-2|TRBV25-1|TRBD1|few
CASSEGTAYEGYTF
TGTGCCAGCAGTGAAGGGACAGCTTATGAAGGCTACACCTTC
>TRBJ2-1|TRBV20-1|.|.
CSARLALAYNEQFF
TGCAGTGCTAGACTAGCGCTCGCCTACAATGAGCAGTTCTTC
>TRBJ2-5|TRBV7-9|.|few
CASSPPAGEPQYF
TGTGCCAGCAGCCCCCCCGCAGGGGAGCCCCAGTACTTC
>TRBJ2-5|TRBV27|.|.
CASSLSIRGLETQYF
TGTGCCAGCAGTCTCTCCATCAGAGGTTTGGAGACCCAGTACTTC
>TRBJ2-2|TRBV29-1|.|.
CSVGRDTNTGELFF
TGCAGCGTCGGTCGGGACACCAACACCGGGGAGCTGTTTTTT